This is a list of T cell receptor beta chains from one sample in a study of blood T cells in healthy people across ages. TCRdb ran MiXCR on the 5' RACE reads and lists one entry per CDR3 protein. The sample comprises around 700,000 distinct CDR3 sequences, around 25% of which are singletons, and roughly a tenth rests with the top ten. This same sample was also part of a study on T cells of mothers and their children.

The material sequenced was blood. All receptors come from a boy younger than 18 in good health. Each CDR3 is given with its conserved first and last residue. The D gene is left open where the match is weak. A clone size is listed for some rows: how often the clone was seen (once, few, many), or a class if it is expanded.

>.|TRBV5-5|TRBJ2-3|.
TGTGCCAGCAGCTTTGGACCCCCAGTATTGACAGATACGCAGTATTTT
CASSFGPPVLTDTQYF
>.|TRBV5-1|TRBJ2-1|.
TGCGCCAGCGGGAGCGCCTACAATGAGCAGTTCTTC
CASGSAYNEQFF
>.|TRBV4-3|TRBJ2-3|.
TGCGCCAGCAGCCAAGGTAGAGGGCAGGAAGGGGCGCAGTATTTT
CASSQGRGQEGAQYF
>.|TRBV5-1|TRBJ2-2|.
TGCGCCAGCAGCTTGGGGGGATTCGCCGGGGAGCTGTTTTTT
CASSLGGFAGELFF
>.|TRBV7-2|TRBJ2-7|TRBD2
TGTGCCAGCAGCGGCTTAGCGGGAGGGCGAGAGCAGTACTTC
CASSGLAGGREQYF
>few|TRBV5-6|TRBJ2-1|TRBD2
TGTGCCAGCAGCTTGGGAATAGCGGGGGATCATGAGCAGTTCTTC
CASSLGIAGDHEQFF
>.|TRBV29-1|TRBJ2-3|.
TGCAGCGTTGATACAAAGGGGGGCCTAGATACGCAGTATTTT
CSVDTKGGLDTQYF
>few|TRBV29-1|TRBJ1-2|.
TGCAGCGTTGAAGAAGGGACTTATGGCTACACCTTC
CSVEEGTYGYTF
>.|TRBV5-1|TRBJ2-7|.
TGCGTCAGCTCTCTTTGGGGCGCCGAATACGAGCAGTACTTC
CVSSLWGAEYEQYF
>.|TRBV7-9|TRBJ2-3|TRBD2
TGTGCCAGCAGCCCGGCTAGCGGAGCAGATACGCAGTATTTT
CASSPASGADTQYF
>.|TRBV11-2|TRBJ2-7|TRBD1
TGTGCCAGCAGCTTAATACGGGACAGGGGAAACTACGAGCAGTACTTC
CASSLIRDRGNYEQYF
>many|TRBV27|TRBJ2-7|.
TGTGCCAGCAGTCCGCGGGACAGCAACTACGAGCAGTACTTC
CASSPRDSNYEQYF
>few|TRBV4-1|TRBJ2-5|.
TGCGCCAGCAGCCAATTAGGACTGACTAGCCAAGAGACCCAGTACTTC
CASSQLGLTSQETQYF
>.|TRBV21-1|TRBJ2-5|.
TGTGCCAGCAGCACCTCCCCCCCTGGGGGCCAAGAGACCCAGTACTTC
CASSTSPPGGQETQYF
>few|TRBV4-3|TRBJ2-6|.
TGCGCCAGCAGCCAAGATATCACGAGTGGGGCCAACGTCCTGACTTTC
CASSQDITSGANVLTF
>.|TRBV20-1|TRBJ1-1|.
TGCAGTGTAGTAGAGTGGGGGGGTGATGAAGCTTTCTTT
CSVVEWGGDEAFF
>.|TRBV7-6|TRBJ2-5|.
TGTGCCAGCAGCTTAGAGACTGGACGGACCCAGTACTTC
CASSLETGRTQYF
>.|TRBV2|TRBJ2-1|TRBD2
TGTGCCAGCAGGGACCGGGGGGGGTACAATGAGCAGTTCTTC
CASRDRGGYNEQFF
>.|TRBV6-5|TRBJ2-5|.
TGTGCCAGCAGTTCTCGGGGTAGCGGCAAGAGGCGAGAGACCCAGTACTTC
CASSSRGSGKRRETQYF
>.|TRBV20-1|TRBJ2-7|TRBD2
TGCAGTGCTAGAGCCGGGACTAGCGGGAGGAGGCCCTACGAGCAGTACTTC
CSARAGTSGRRPYEQYF
>.|TRBV5-1|TRBJ2-5|.
TGCGCCAGCAGCTTGGAGGGAAGTTTGCAAGAGACCCAGTACTTC
CASSLEGSLQETQYF
>.|TRBV6-1|TRBJ2-2|.
TGTGCCAGCAGTGACAGATACACCGGGGAGCTGTTTTTT
CASSDRYTGELFF